Below, one TCR beta chain is given with its context. What it binds is unknown. Clones were read by immunoSEQ multiplex PCR, and TCRdb kept only the in-frame ones, dropping some. The table has about 22,000 clones, 60% to 80% seen once; the top ten hold approximately 15%. This sample is drawn from a study of CD4 T cells in relation to SARS-CoV-2 and coronaviruses. Background on the study: TCR beta CDR3s were sequenced after approximately ten-day antigen culture of PBMCs.

V lost 3 bases and J 2 bases, leaving 9 bases between the germline ends. The CDR3 length is 14 residues. Germline V CDR1 and CDR2: SGDLS, YYNGEE. Unexposed donor CD4+ T cells date from about 2011-2018, before the COVID-19 pandemic. Isolation of CD4+ T cells took place after approximately 11 days in culture. Cells permitting, SARS-CoV-2 S/N and four cold-coronavirus spikes were tested on unexposed-donor CD4+ T cells. Material: CD4+ T cells from PBMCs, cultured in vitro. The source of this sequence is a human donor in good health. The V gene is TRBV9, the J gene TRBJ1-3, with D uncertain. CDR3 DNA sequence: TGTGCCAGCAGCGCCCTAGTGACTGGAAACACCATATATTTT. As protein: CASSALVTGNTIYF.